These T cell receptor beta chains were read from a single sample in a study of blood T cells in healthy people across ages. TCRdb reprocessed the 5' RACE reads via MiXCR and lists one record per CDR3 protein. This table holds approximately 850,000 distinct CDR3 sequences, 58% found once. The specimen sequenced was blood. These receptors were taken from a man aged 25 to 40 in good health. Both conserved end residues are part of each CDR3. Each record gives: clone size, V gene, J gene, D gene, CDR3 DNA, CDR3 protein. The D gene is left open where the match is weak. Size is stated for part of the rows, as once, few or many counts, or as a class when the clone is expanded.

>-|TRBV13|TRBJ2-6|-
TGTGCCAGCAGCTTAGTCCGCGGAGCTGGGGCCAACGTCCTGACTTTC
CASSLVRGAGANVLTF
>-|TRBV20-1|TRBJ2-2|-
TGCAGTGCTAGACGTTGGACACAGGTCGCCGGGGAGCTGTTTTTT
CSARRWTQVAGELFF
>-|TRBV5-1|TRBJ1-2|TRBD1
TGCGCCAGCCGCGGGACAGCGCTCTATGGCTACACCTTC
CASRGTALYGYTF
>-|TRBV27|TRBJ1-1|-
TGTGCCAGCAGTTCCTACAGGGTCTCTGAAGCTTTCTTT
CASSSYRVSEAFF
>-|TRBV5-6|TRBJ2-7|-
TGTGCCAGCAGCTTACTGGGTCTCGAAGAGCAGTACTTC
CASSLLGLEEQYF
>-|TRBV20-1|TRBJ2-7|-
TGCAGTGCTAGAGCGAGCCCCGACTCCGAGCAGTACTTC
CSARASPDSEQYF
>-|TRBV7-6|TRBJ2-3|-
TGTGCCAGCAGCGTAAGGGCCGCTCAGGGCTCCGATACGCAGTATTTT
CASSVRAAQGSDTQYF
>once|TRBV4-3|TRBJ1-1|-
TGCGCCAGCAGCCGGGAGGGTAGCACTGAAGCTTTCTTT
CASSREGSTEAFF
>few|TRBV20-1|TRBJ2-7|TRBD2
TGCAGTGCTTGGGAGGGGACGGGGCAGTACTTC
CSAWEGTGQYF
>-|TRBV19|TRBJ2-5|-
TGTGCCAGTAGTGGGCCTAATCGTCAAGAGACCCAGTACTTC
CASSGPNRQETQYF
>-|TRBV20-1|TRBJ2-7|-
TGCAGTGCTAGTGAAATCGCCTACGAGCAGTACTTC
CSASEIAYEQYF
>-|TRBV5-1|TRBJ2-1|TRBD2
TGCGCCAGCAGCGAAAGACCAGCGGGGAGCTCCTACAATGAGCAGTTCTTC
CASSERPAGSSYNEQFF
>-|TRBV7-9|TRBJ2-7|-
TGTGCCAGCAGCCCAAGTGGAAGGGTCTACGAGCAGTACTTC
CASSPSGRVYEQYF
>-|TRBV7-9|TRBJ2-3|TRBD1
TGTGCCAGCAGCTGGACAGGGAACCAGGATACGCAGTATTTT
CASSWTGNQDTQYF
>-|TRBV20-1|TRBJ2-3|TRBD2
TGCAGTGCTAGAGATACAGCGGGGAGAGATACGCAGTATTTT
CSARDTAGRDTQYF
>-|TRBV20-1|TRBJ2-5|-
TGCAGTGCTAGTCAGGGGCATAAGACCCAGTACTTC
CSASQGHKTQYF
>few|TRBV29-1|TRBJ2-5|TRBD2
TGCAGCGTAATCAGGGGACTAGCGGGCCGGGAAGAGACCCAGTACTTC
CSVIRGLAGREETQYF
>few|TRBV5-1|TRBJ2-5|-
TGCGCCAGCAGCCTCGGACAGCAACAAGAGACCCAGTACTTC
CASSLGQQQETQYF
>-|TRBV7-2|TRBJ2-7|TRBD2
TGTGCCAGCAGATGGACTAGCACCTACGAGCAGTACTTC
CASRWTSTYEQYF
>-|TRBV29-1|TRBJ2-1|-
TGCAGCGTTGAGCTCGGCTACAATGAGCAGTTCTTC
CSVELGYNEQFF
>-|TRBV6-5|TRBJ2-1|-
TGTGCCAGCAGTTACTCGACCGGAGGTGAGCAGTTCTTC
CASSYSTGGEQFF
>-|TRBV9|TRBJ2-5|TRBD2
TGTGCCAGCAGCGTAGCTTTTGAGACTAGCGGGTTTCAAGAGACCCAGTACTTC
CASSVAFETSGFQETQYF
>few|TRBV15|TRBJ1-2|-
TGTGCCACCAGCAGCGGACCCTCCTATGGCTACACCTTC
CATSSGPSYGYTF
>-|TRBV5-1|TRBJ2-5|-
TGCGCCAGCAGCTTGGTCCGACAGGTCGGCCAAGAGACCCAGTACTTC
CASSLVRQVGQETQYF
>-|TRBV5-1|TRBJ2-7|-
TGCGCCAGCAGCACGAACCCAGGATTATCCTACGAGCAGTACTTC
CASSTNPGLSYEQYF
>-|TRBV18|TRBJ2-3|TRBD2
TGTGCCAGCTCACCCCGGTCACTAGCGGGAGTAGGAGATACGCAGTATTTT
CASSPRSLAGVGDTQYF
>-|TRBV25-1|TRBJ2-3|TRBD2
TGTGCCAGCAGTGAACACTCTTCAGGGGATAGCGGGAGGGCCCTGGCAGATACGCAGTATTTT
CASSEHSSGDSGRALADTQYF
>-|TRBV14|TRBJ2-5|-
TGTGCCAGCAGCCAAGATCTACAGAGGCAGACCCAGTACTTC
CASSQDLQRQTQYF
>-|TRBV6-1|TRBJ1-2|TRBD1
TGTGCCAGCAGTGGCAAACTGGACAGGGCCAGATTGTTCTATGGCTACACCTTC
CASSGKLDRARLFYGYTF
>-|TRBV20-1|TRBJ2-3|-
TGCAGTGCTAGACCTAGGGCCACAGATACGCAGTATTTT
CSARPRATDTQYF